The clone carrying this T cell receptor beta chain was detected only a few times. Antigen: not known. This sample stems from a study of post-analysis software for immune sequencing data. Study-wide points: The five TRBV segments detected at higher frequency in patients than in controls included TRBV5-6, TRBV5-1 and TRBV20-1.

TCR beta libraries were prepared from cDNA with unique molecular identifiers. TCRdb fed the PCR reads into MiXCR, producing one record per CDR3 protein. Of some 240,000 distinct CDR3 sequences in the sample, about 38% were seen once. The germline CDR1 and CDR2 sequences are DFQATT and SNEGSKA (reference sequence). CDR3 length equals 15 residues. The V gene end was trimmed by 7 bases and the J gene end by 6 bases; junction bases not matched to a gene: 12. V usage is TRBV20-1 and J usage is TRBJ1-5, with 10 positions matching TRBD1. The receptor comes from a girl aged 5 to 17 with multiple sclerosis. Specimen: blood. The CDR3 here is CSVRDGTGESQPQHF. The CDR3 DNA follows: TGCAGTGTTAGGGATGGGACAGGGGAGAGTCAGCCCCAGCATTTT.